The rows below give T cell receptor beta chains drawn from one sample of a study of beta chain features in type 1 diabetes. The method was immunoSEQ multiplex PCR; TCRdb's version includes in-frame clones alone and lacks a portion of them. The sample records roughly 180,000 clones, approximately 8.1% being singletons. Sequencing was performed on central memory CD4+ T cells from blood. These receptors all come from a middle-aged woman with type 1 diabetes. Both conserved end residues are part of each CDR3. The D gene is left open where the match is weak. Only part of the rows carry a size: once, few, many, or a class if the clone is expanded.

D gene	V gene	clone size	J gene	CDR3 DNA	CDR3 protein
NA	TRBV29-1	many	TRBJ2-7	TGCAGCGTTAGCAGGGGCGGTAGGGAGCAGTACTTC	CSVSRGGREQYF
TRBD1	TRBV28	few	TRBJ2-3	TGTGCCAGCAGTTCTCCGGGACAGGGAACAGATACGCAGTATTTT	CASSSPGQGTDTQYF
TRBD1	TRBV29-1	few	TRBJ2-7	TGCAGCGTTTCCGACAGGGCGGCCTACGAGCAGTACTTC	CSVSDRAAYEQYF
TRBD1	TRBV4-3	NA	TRBJ1-2	TGCGCCAGCAGCCAAGGGGGGGTGACAGGGGTTGGCTACACCTTC	CASSQGGVTGVGYTF
NA	TRBV19	NA	TRBJ2-5	TGTGCCAGTAACGATCGGAGGGGCCAAGAGACCCAGTACTTC	CASNDRRGQETQYF
TRBD1	TRBV5-1	NA	TRBJ2-7	TGCGCCAGCAGGGGACAGAACTACGAGCAGTACTTC	CASRGQNYEQYF
NA	TRBV20-1	NA	TRBJ2-7	TGCAGTGCTGGTCAGTACGAGCAGTACTTC	CSAGQYEQYF
TRBD1	TRBV5-1	NA	TRBJ2-7	TGCGCCAGCAGCTCCTGGGACAGGGCAGGGGTCAACGAGCAGTACTTC	CASSSWDRAGVNEQYF
NA	TRBV28	few	TRBJ1-4	TGTGCCAGCAGGACGGACAGCTCGTTGGAAAAACTGTTTTTT	CASRTDSSLEKLFF
TRBD2	TRBV28	few	TRBJ2-1	TGTGCCAGCAGTTTGCGAGCGGGGGCCTCCTACAATGAGCAGTTCTTC	CASSLRAGASYNEQFF
TRBD1	TRBV6-5	few	TRBJ1-2	TGTGCCAGCAGTTACGAGGGGACAGGGATCTATGGCTACACCTTC	CASSYEGTGIYGYTF
TRBD1	TRBV2	NA	TRBJ2-7	TGTGCCAGCAATGGACAGGGGACCTACTACGAGCAGTACTTC	CASNGQGTYYEQYF
NA	TRBV10-3	NA	TRBJ1-2	TGTGCCACACAGGGTTCGGATGGCTACACCTTC	CATQGSDGYTF
NA	TRBV9	NA	TRBJ2-3	TGTGCCAGCAGCGTAGACCAGGATTATAGCACAGATACGCAGTATTTT	CASSVDQDYSTDTQYF
NA	TRBV29-1	many	TRBJ2-1	TGCAGCGTTGAATTGATGATCGGGGACAATGAGCAGTTCTTC	CSVELMIGDNEQFF
TRBD2	TRBV7-2	few	TRBJ2-7	TGTGCCAGCAGCTTAGAGGCGGGAGAGAAGTACTTC	CASSLEAGEKYF
NA	TRBV2	few	TRBJ2-7	TGTGCCAGCAGTGGAGCAGCTAGCTCCCTCTACGAGCAGTACTTC	CASSGAASSLYEQYF
NA	TRBV4-3	few	TRBJ1-1	TGCGCCAGCAGCCAAGATCTACGGGAAACTGAAGCTTTCTTT	CASSQDLRETEAFF
TRBD1	TRBV2	few	TRBJ2-7	TGTGCCAGCAGCTTTGACAGGGGTGGCGAGCAGTACTTC	CASSFDRGGEQYF
NA	TRBV4-3	NA	TRBJ1-2	TGCGCCAGCAGCCAGGAGGGGCGGGATGGCTACACCTTC	CASSQEGRDGYTF
NA	TRBV7-9	few	TRBJ2-1	TGTGCCAGCAGCTTAGCCGTCTGGGGGGATGAGCAGTTCTTC	CASSLAVWGDEQFF
TRBD1	TRBV2	NA	TRBJ1-2	TGTGCCAGCAGGGGGTTACAGGGGGCGCGGGGCTACACCTTC	CASRGLQGARGYTF
NA	TRBV7-2	few	TRBJ2-7	TGTGCCAGCAGCTCCCCATGGGGGGTCTCCTACGAGCAGTACTTC	CASSSPWGVSYEQYF
TRBD1	TRBV5-1	NA	TRBJ1-6	TGCGCCAGCAGCTTGCCAGGGGGAAATTCACCCCTCCACTTT	CASSLPGGNSPLHF
NA	TRBV11-1	few	TRBJ2-3	TGTGCCAGCAGCTTAATCGAGGGAACGCAGTATTTT	CASSLIEGTQYF
TRBD1	TRBV7-2	NA	TRBJ1-6	TGTGCCAGCAGCTCGCTCGCACAGGGGAATAATTCACCCCTCCACTTT	CASSSLAQGNNSPLHF
TRBD1	TRBV15	few	TRBJ2-1	TGTGCCACCAGCAGAGAAGGGGGCCGGAGCTCCTACAATGAGCAGTTCTTC	CATSREGGRSSYNEQFF
NA	TRBV28	few	TRBJ1-2	TGTGCCAGCAGTTTAGATGGTACGATGGGGGGTGGAGTTAACTATGGCTACACCTTC	CASSLDGTMGGGVNYGYTF
TRBD1	TRBV28	few	TRBJ1-5	TGTGCCAGCAGTTCCCCCGACAGGGGCCATCAGTTT	CASSSPDRGHQF
NA	TRBV7-9	NA	TRBJ2-3	TGTGCCAGCAGCTTACGTTTGGACAGTTACACAGATACGCAGTATTTT	CASSLRLDSYTDTQYF
TRBD2	TRBV7-9	few	TRBJ2-7	TGTGCCAGCAGCTTAGGACTAGCGGGAGGGGACGAGCAGTACTTC	CASSLGLAGGDEQYF
NA	TRBV27	few	TRBJ1-5	TGTGCCAGCAGTTTGCAGGGGCCCCGCAGCAATCAGCCCCAGCATTTT	CASSLQGPRSNQPQHF
NA	TRBV29-1	NA	TRBJ1-1	TGCAGCGTTGAAGTCTCGACTGGGGGGGAAGCTTTCTTT	CSVEVSTGGEAFF
NA	TRBV15	few	TRBJ2-7	TGTGCCACCAGCAACTACCTCGGATACGAGCAGTACTTC	CATSNYLGYEQYF
NA	TRBV7-2	NA	TRBJ1-4	TGTGCCAGCAGCTACAGGGTTAATGAAAAACTGTTTTTT	CASSYRVNEKLFF
NA	TRBV20-1	few	TRBJ2-1	TGCAGTGCTAGGGAGGCAGAAGGGCTCTTC	CSAREAEGLF
TRBD1	TRBV28	NA	TRBJ1-6	TGTGCCAGCAGTCTCGGGACAGGGGGAATTTCACCCCTCCACTTT	CASSLGTGGISPLHF
NA	TRBV2	few	TRBJ2-5	TGTGCCAGCAGAGTGGCCCAGAGCGGCGAGACCCAGTACTTC	CASRVAQSGETQYF
TRBD1	TRBV30	few	TRBJ1-5	TGTGCCTGGAGTGGAAGTGGACAGGGAAGGCAGCCCCAGCATTTT	CAWSGSGQGRQPQHF
NA	TRBV14	few	TRBJ1-2	TGTGCCAGCAGCCCAATTGGCAGGGACTATGGCTACACCTTC	CASSPIGRDYGYTF
NA	TRBV7-9	few	TRBJ1-3	TGTGCCAGCAGCCCACTAGAGACTGGAAACACCATATATTTT	CASSPLETGNTIYF
NA	TRBV29-1	NA	TRBJ1-1	TGCAGCGTTGATGGGTCCGACATTGAAGCTTTCTTT	CSVDGSDIEAFF
TRBD2	TRBV4-2	NA	TRBJ2-1	TGTGCCAGCAGCCAAGAAACTAGCGGGAGGGGTTACAATGAGCAGTTCTTC	CASSQETSGRGYNEQFF
NA	TRBV4-3	few	TRBJ1-2	TGCGCCAGCAGCCAAGATACGAGGGTAATGTACTATGGCTACACCTTC	CASSQDTRVMYYGYTF
TRBD2	TRBV18	few	TRBJ2-5	TGTGCCAGCTCACCCGGACTAGAGACTAGCGGGGCGGGGGAGACCCAGTACTTC	CASSPGLETSGAGETQYF
TRBD1	TRBV5-1	NA	TRBJ1-2	TGCGCCAGCAGCTTGGACAGGGGTCGGGGCTACACCTTC	CASSLDRGRGYTF
TRBD1	TRBV29-1	NA	TRBJ1-4	TGCAGCGTTGAGAAAGGCGACAGGGGTAAACTGTTTTTT	CSVEKGDRGKLFF
TRBD1	TRBV5-1	few	TRBJ1-1	TGCGCCAGCAGCTCGGGACAGGTCAACACTGAAGCTTTCTTT	CASSSGQVNTEAFF
NA	TRBV7-2	few	TRBJ2-7	TGTGCCAGCAGCTTACAGGGGGGCGACGAGCAGTACTTC	CASSLQGGDEQYF
NA	TRBV28	few	TRBJ1-4	TGTGCCAGCCTCCTCTCGGGGAGTGAAAAACTGTTTTTT	CASLLSGSEKLFF
NA	TRBV15	NA	TRBJ1-1	TGTGCCACCAGTAAGGACAGGAACACTGAAGCTTTCTTT	CATSKDRNTEAFF
TRBD1	TRBV6-6	NA	TRBJ1-1	TGTGCCAGTACCGAGGACAGGGGGCAAGCTTTCTTT	CASTEDRGQAFF
NA	TRBV9	NA	TRBJ2-7	TGTGCCAGCAGCGACGGACTGTACGAGCAGTACTTC	CASSDGLYEQYF
NA	TRBV7-9	NA	TRBJ2-6	TGTGCCAGCGGTACGACAGTGTCTGGGGCCAACGTCCTGACTTTC	CASGTTVSGANVLTF
NA	TRBV28	few	TRBJ2-5	TGTGCCAGCAGTTATCTTACGACAGAAGAGACCCAGTACTTC	CASSYLTTEETQYF
NA	TRBV11-2	few	TRBJ1-5	TGTGCCAGCAGCTTAGGAGTCAATCAGCCCCAGCATTTT	CASSLGVNQPQHF
NA	TRBV6-5	NA	TRBJ1-1	TGTGCCATCTACTCCAGGGGAGAGGCTTTCTTT	CAIYSRGEAFF
NA	TRBV4-2	NA	TRBJ2-1	TGTGCCAGCAGCCAAAAAATGGCACATGAGCAGTTCTTC	CASSQKMAHEQFF
NA	TRBV2	few	TRBJ2-3	TGTGCCAGCGAAGACAGGACGAGCACAGATACGCAGTATTTT	CASEDRTSTDTQYF
TRBD2	TRBV6-5	few	TRBJ2-4	TGTGCCAGCACCTCGGGGGGGGGTGCCAAAAACATTCAGTACTTC	CASTSGGGAKNIQYF